What follows are 14 T cell receptor beta chains derived from one specimen sequenced in a study of shared T cell receptors in the human thymus. This table comes from immunoSEQ multiplex PCR, and its TCRdb copy is limited to in-frame clones, with some not included. This repertoire shows roughly 68,000 clones, 90% to 95% found once; its top ten account for approximately 0.03%. Source material: thymocytes. The receptors derive from a human donor.

The chain has TRBV15 and TRBJ1-1; D call uncertain. The CDR3 runs 14 residues. The germline V gene encodes CDR1 LNHNV and CDR2 YYDKDF (reference sequence). V was shortened by 5 bases and J by 1 base, with 11 bases between the two germline ends. The chain's CDR3 is CATSLAFRNTEAFF. The CDR3 bases are TGTGCCACCAGCCTTGCATTTAGGAACACTGAAGCTTTCTTT. The whole variable domain, filled in from reference TRBV15 and TRBJ1-1, reads DAMVIQNPRYQVTQFGKPVTLSCSQTLNHNVMYWYQQKSSQAPKLLFHYYDKDFNNEADTPDNFQSRRPNTSFCFLDIRSPGLGDTAMYLCATSLAFRNTEAFFGQGTRLTVV.

The chain combines TRBV11-1 with TRBJ2-1; D is perhaps TRBD1 (5 bases). Trimming stripped 0 bases from V and 3 bases from J, with 12 bases between. CDR1 is SGHAT and CDR2 is FQDESV in the germline V gene (reference sequence). CDR3 length: 16 residues. CDR3 DNA sequence: TGTGCCAGCAGCTTAGCAGTGGGGCGGCTCTACAATGAGCAGTTCTTC. This codes for CASSLAVGRLYNEQFF.

The count of this clone is one. The chain employs TRBV4-3 and TRBJ1-3, with D perhaps TRBD1 (6 bases). Trimming removed 4 bases from V and 8 bases from J, with 18 bases in between. Germline values: CDR1 LGHNA, CDR2 YSLEER. The CDR3 runs 15 residues. The CDR3 here is CASSLGGQGPDTIYF. CDR3 in DNA: TGCGCCAGCAGCCTAGGGGGTCAGGGGCCGGACACCATATATTTT.

The chain carries TRBV7-6 and TRBJ1-4; 7 positions agree with TRBD1. Germline-derived CDR1 and CDR2 are SGHVS and FNYEAQ. The V gene end was trimmed by 2 bases and the J gene end by 8 bases; junction bases not matched to a gene: 8. The CDR3 loop spans 15 amino acids. CDR3 in DNA: TGTGCCAGCAGCTTATTGCGGACAGGTGGGGAAAAACTGTTTTTT. It translates to CASSLLRTGGEKLFF.

The V gene is TRBV6-4, the J gene TRBJ2-1, with D possibly being TRBD2 (5 bases). Trimming removed 3 bases from V and 2 bases from J, with 14 bases in between. Per the germline V gene, CDR1 is MRHNA and CDR2 is SNTAGT. The CDR3 totals 16 residues. The CDR3 coding sequence is TGTGCCAGCAGTGATCGGGGTGGGTGTCCCTACAATGAGCAGTTCTTC. It is translated as CASSDRGGCPYNEQFF.

The chain recombines TRBV7-9 with TRBJ1-2, with no clear D. In germline, CDR1 is SEHNR, CDR2 FQNEAQ (reference sequence). CDR3 length equals 15 residues. V was shortened by 0 bases and J by 1 base, with 9 bases between the two germline ends. CDR3 sequence reads: CASSLARGHNYGYTF. The CDR3, as DNA: TGTGCCAGCAGCTTAGCTCGGGGTCATAACTATGGCTACACCTTC.

The J gene is TRBJ2-1, the V gene TRBV15; a possible D gene is TRBD2 (6 bases). Germline V gene data show CDR1 as LNHNV and CDR2 as YYDKDF (reference sequence). V was pared by 4 bases and J by 5 bases, with 15 bases between. The CDR3 has 15 residues. The CDR3 coding sequence is TGTGCCACCAGCAAGAAGCTAGCGAACCACAATGAGCAGTTCTTC. It specifies CATSKKLANHNEQFF.

This sequence joins TRBV19 and TRBJ2-2; TRBD2 aligns across 8 bases. The ends lost 2 bases at V and 6 bases at J; junction bases unmatched: 14. The CDR3 is 18 residues long. CDR1 and CDR2 (germline): LNHDA, SQIVND (reference sequence). CDR3 sequence (DNA): TGTGCCAGTAGTATACTTACTGGGGTGACTAGCGTCGCCGGGGAGCTGTTTTTT. Its protein is CASSILTGVTSVAGELFF.

This clone has only one observation. This chain links TRBV6-1 with TRBJ2-1; TRBD1 aligns across 10 bases. The CDR3 is 17 amino acids. The J segment lost 8 bases and the V segment lost 4 bases, leaving 14 bases of the junction unmatched. Germline assignment: CDR1 MNHNS and CDR2 SASEGT. CDR3 sequence (DNA): TGTGCCAGCAGTGTTTCAGAAGAGGGACAGGGGAGGGATGAGCAGTTCTTC. Encoded protein: CASSVSEEGQGRDEQFF.

The V call is TRBV14, the J call TRBJ1-1, with D hard to call. Germline V gene lookup returns CDR1 SGHDN and CDR2 FVKESK. The V end lost 1 base, the J end lost 0 bases, and 0 bases lay between the germline ends. CDR3 length equals 12 residues. The CDR3 loop reads CASSQVNTEAFF. The CDR3 bases are TGTGCCAGCAGCCAAGTGAACACTGAAGCTTTCTTT.

The CDR3: CASSQLAIQCNEKLFF. In DNA, the CDR3 is TGCGCCAGCAGCCAACTGGCGATACAATGTAATGAAAAACTGTTTTTT. The rearrangement links TRBV4-1 to TRBJ1-4; D is unclear. The CDR3 totals 16 residues. The germline CDR1 and CDR2 sequences are MGHRA and YSYEKL. V lost 2 bases and J 4 bases, leaving 14 bases between the germline ends.

CDR3 loop: CASSQDAGRRKASYTF. The CDR3 DNA reads TGCGCCAGCAGCCAAGACGCTGGGCGGAGGAAGGCCTCCTACACCTTC. The chain combines TRBV4-3 with TRBJ1-2; no clear D gene. This CDR3 has 16 residues. The V end was cut by 0 bases, the J end by 10 bases, with 21 bases between. The germline V gene encodes CDR1 LGHNA and CDR2 YSLEER.

This chain uses TRBV9 with TRBJ2-3; 9 bases match TRBD1. Germline-derived CDR1 and CDR2 are SGDLS and YYNGEE. Trimming cost V 4 bases and J 3 bases; bases outside gene matches: 9. CDR3 length equals 16 residues. The CDR3 DNA reads as TGTGCCAGCAGCCAGGGACAGGGTGAGCGGACAGATACGCAGTATTTT. It encodes CASSQGQGERTDTQYF.

This sequence joins TRBV6-1 and TRBJ1-2, with D possibly TRBD1 on 5 matching bases. The CDR3 extends over 19 amino acids. The V and J ends lost 2 bases and 0 bases respectively, with 22 bases between them. The germline V gene encodes CDR1 MNHNS and CDR2 SASEGT. CDR3 nucleotides: TGTGCCAGCAGTGAAATGGTGTGGGGGTCAAAATATACTAACTATGGCTACACCTTC. Protein product: CASSEMVWGSKYTNYGYTF.